This T cell receptor (beta chain) came from a study of graft-versus-host responses after intestinal transplantation. Study details: Every one of the recipients received anti-thymocyte globulin induction and afterwards took tacrolimus and steroids for 3 to 4 years. Overall study results and limits: HvG clone declines early post-transplant were associated with peak circulating GvH levels. Patients with graft-donor T cell macrochimerism had high graft-versus-host to host-versus-graft clonal ratios in allografts.

CDR3 size: 15 residues. The V gene's germline CDR1 is MNHEY and CDR2 SVGAGI. V was cut by 0 bases and J by 5 bases, with 10 bases left in between. Concerning this clone itself: Its antigen is unknown.

TCRdb keeps only in-frame clones here, not all; method: immunoSEQ multiplex PCR. The profile shows 55,000 to 85,000 clones, 80% to 90% of them singletons. The V and J genes are TRBV6-5 and TRBJ1-4, with D unresolved. The origin of this receptor is a human donor who received an intestinal transplant. The material was unstimulated CD8+ T cells sorted from spleen or lymph node cells, obtained before intestinal transplant. CDR3 DNA: TGTGCCAGCAGTTACTCGAGTTACCTGAATGAAAAACTGTTTTTT. This encodes CASSYSSYLNEKLFF.